The text below deals with one TCR beta chain. Its antigen is unknown. This specimen comes from a study of CD8 T cells in Susac syndrome. Study-wide background: The sequenced Susac syndrome patients comprised five or six with active disease and roughly eight in remission. Treatment status at blood draw for the Susac syndrome patients was therapy-naive, corticosteroids, or intravenous immunoglobulin alone. Study outcomes and limitations: Individuals included in the TCR sequencing and HLA analysis were acknowledged by the study to be relatively few in number.

After extraction with the RNeasy kit, roughly 0.5 to 1 ug of the RNA was reverse transcribed using random hexamers. Amplification of TCR beta CDR3 by immunoSEQ multiplex PCR spanned 54 Vbeta and 13 Jbeta. TCRdb re-analysed the immunoSEQ multiplex PCR reads in MiXCR, keeping a single row per CDR3 protein. The data contain 170,000 or so distinct CDR3 sequences, 95% to 97% of them singletons. CDR3 length: 12 amino acids. The V gene's germline CDR1 is MNHEY and CDR2 SVGAGI. Between the trimmed V and J ends, which lost 5 bases and 9 bases, there was a span of 11 bases. This TCR derives from a human donor with Susac syndrome. This rearrangement joins TRBV6-5 to TRBJ2-1, with a weak D call TRBD2 (6 bases). Sample: CD4+ T cells from PBMCs. The CDR3 spells CASSRPAGEQFF. The CDR3 DNA reads as TGTGCCAGCAGTCGTCCAGCGGGTGAGCAGTTCTTC.